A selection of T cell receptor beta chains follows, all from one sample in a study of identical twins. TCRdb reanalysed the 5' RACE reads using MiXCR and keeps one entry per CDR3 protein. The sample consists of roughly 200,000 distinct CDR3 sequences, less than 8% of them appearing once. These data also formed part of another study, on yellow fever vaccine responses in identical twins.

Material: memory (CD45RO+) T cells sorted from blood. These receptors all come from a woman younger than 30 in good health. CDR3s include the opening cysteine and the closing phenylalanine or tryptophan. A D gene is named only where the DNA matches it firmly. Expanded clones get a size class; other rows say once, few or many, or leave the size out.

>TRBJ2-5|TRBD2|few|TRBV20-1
CSASETWTSGGFLETQYF
TGCAGTGCTAGCGAGACCTGGACTAGCGGGGGGTTTTTAGAGACCCAGTACTTC
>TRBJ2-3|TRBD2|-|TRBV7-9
CASSSQSVSGYTDTQYF
TGTGCCAGCAGCTCGCAGTCGGTTAGCGGGTACACAGATACGCAGTATTTT
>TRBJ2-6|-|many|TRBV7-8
CASSLRSGANVLTF
TGTGCCAGCAGCTTAAGGTCTGGGGCCAACGTCCTGACTTTC
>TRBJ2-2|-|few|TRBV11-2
CASSLAGTPELFF
TGTGCCAGCAGCCTAGCCGGGACTCCAGAGCTGTTTTTT
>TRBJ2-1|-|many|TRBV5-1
CASSSEGYNEQFF
TGCGCCAGCAGCTCAGAAGGTTACAATGAGCAGTTCTTC
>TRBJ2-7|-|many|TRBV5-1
CASSLGGIEYEQYF
TGCGCCAGCAGCTTGGGGGGGATTGAGTACGAGCAGTACTTC
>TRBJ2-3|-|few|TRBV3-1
CASSHRGADTQYF
TGTGCCAGCAGCCACAGGGGCGCGGATACGCAGTATTTT
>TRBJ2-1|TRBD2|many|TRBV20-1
CSASGRSNEQFF
TGCAGTGCGAGCGGGAGGAGCAATGAGCAGTTCTTC
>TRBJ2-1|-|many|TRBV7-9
CASSLDGAGEQFF
TGTGCCAGCAGCTTAGATGGGGCAGGCGAGCAGTTCTTC
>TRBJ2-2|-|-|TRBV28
CASSTRTGSSPGELFF
TGTGCCAGCAGTACCCGGACCGGATCCTCCCCCGGGGAGCTGTTTTTT
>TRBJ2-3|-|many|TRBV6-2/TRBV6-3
CASMNERSSTDTQYF
TGTGCCAGCATGAACGAGCGGAGTAGCACAGATACGCAGTATTTT
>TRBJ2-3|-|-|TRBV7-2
CASSPLDYHTQYF
TGTGCCAGCAGCCCCTTGGACTATCATACGCAGTATTTT
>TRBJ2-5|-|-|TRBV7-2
CARLFETQYF
TGTGCCAGGCTTTTCGAGACCCAGTACTTC
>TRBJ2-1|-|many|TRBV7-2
CASSLRQGIEQFF
TGTGCCAGCAGCTTACGCCAGGGTATTGAGCAGTTCTTC